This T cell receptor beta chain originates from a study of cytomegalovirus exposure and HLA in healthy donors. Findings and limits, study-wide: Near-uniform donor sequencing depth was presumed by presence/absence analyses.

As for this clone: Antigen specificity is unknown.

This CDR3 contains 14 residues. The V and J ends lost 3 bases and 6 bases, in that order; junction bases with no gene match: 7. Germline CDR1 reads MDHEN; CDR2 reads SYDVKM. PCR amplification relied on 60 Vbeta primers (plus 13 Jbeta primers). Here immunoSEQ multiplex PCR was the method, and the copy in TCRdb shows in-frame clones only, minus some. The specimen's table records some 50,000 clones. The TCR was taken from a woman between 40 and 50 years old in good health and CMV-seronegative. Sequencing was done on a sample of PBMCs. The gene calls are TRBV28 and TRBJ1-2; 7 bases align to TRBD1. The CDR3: CASSLGNQGDGYTF. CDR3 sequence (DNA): TGTGCCAGCAGTTTGGGGAACCAGGGGGATGGCTACACCTTC.